This T cell receptor beta chain stems from a study of vaccination and CD4 T cells after COVID-19. The overall study: Overlapping spike peptides served as the stimulus for the cells. These peptides came from SARS-CoV-2 and from the common cold coronaviruses HCoV-NL63, HCoV-OC43 and HCoV-229E.

For this clonotype: Antigen unknown.

The CDR3 spans 18 residues. With V trimmed by 5 bases and J by 7 bases, 21 bases remained unmatched. Germline lookup yields CDR1 MNHNS and CDR2 SASEGT. Sequencing of DNA taken from cultured CD4+ T cells relied on the Oncomine TCR Beta short-read assay. TCRdb fed the PCR reads into MiXCR, producing one record per CDR3 protein. The sample holds thousands of distinct CDR3 sequences, roughly 25% seen once. Treatment here: roughly 11-day PBMC culture with coronavirus spike peptide pools or control peptides (ViraFEST assay). About 1.9 million PBMCs went into each well for culture with roughly 10 IU/ml IL-2 and about 10 ug/ml peptide pools.

This chain uses TRBV6-1 with TRBJ2-7, with 9 bases that match TRBD1. This material consisted of CD4+ T cells from blood, cultured in vitro, taken after SARS-CoV-2 vaccination. The sequence was obtained from a human donor who had recovered from COVID-19. The CDR3 DNA sequence: TGTGCCAGCAGTCAAGAGTGGGGGTACAGGGGGCAGACGGGTGAGCAGTACTTC. Its protein product is CASSQEWGYRGQTGEQYF.